This is a list of T cell receptor beta chains from one sample in a study of blood T cells in healthy people across ages. TCRdb independently ran MiXCR on the 5' RACE reads; one entry per CDR3 protein. In the table there are around 1,000,000 distinct CDR3 sequences, less than 45% of which are singletons. Sequencing was done on a sample of blood. All receptors come from a young man in good health. The CDR3 runs from the conserved cysteine through the conserved F or W. A D gene is named only where the DNA matches it firmly. Not every row has a clone size; where given, it reads once, few, many or a size class.

-	TRBV12-3/TRBV12-4	-	TRBJ2-1	TGTGCCAGCAGTTTAATCAGATACAATGAGCAGTTCTTC	CASSLIRYNEQFF
few	TRBV7-6	TRBD2	TRBJ2-3	TGTGCCAGCAGCTTAGTCCTAGCGGGGTACCCAGATACGCAGTATTTT	CASSLVLAGYPDTQYF
-	TRBV2	-	TRBJ1-1	TGTGCCAGCAACGTCCGGGTCACGAACACTGAAGCTTTCTTT	CASNVRVTNTEAFF
few	TRBV20-1	-	TRBJ2-3	TGCAGTGCTAGACCGGCCAGGGGACGTAGTGATGGATACACAGATACGCAGTATTTT	CSARPARGRSDGYTDTQYF
few	TRBV7-2	-	TRBJ1-6	TGTGCCAGCAGCTTCGACGGACAGAATTCACCCCTCCACTTT	CASSFDGQNSPLHF
-	TRBV11-1	-	TRBJ1-4	TGTGCCAGCAGCTCCGATACAGCAGCAACTAATGAAAAACTGTTTTTT	CASSSDTAATNEKLFF
-	TRBV6-5	-	TRBJ2-3	TGTGCCAGCAGTTACGCGGGGAGCACAGATACGCAGTATTTT	CASSYAGSTDTQYF
-	TRBV27	-	TRBJ2-3	TGTGCCAGCAGTCCTAGCAGGGGCTTACGTGCAGATACGCAGTATTTT	CASSPSRGLRADTQYF
-	TRBV20-1	TRBD1	TRBJ2-7	TGCAGTGTCAGGGGTGGGACAGTGGTGGACGAGCAGTACTTC	CSVRGGTVVDEQYF
-	TRBV4-1	-	TRBJ1-2	TGCGCCAGCAGCCAGGTTACCGGGACCCCCTATGGCTACACCTTC	CASSQVTGTPYGYTF
few	TRBV4-3	-	TRBJ1-5	TGCGCCAGCAGCCTCCGGATCGATCAGCCCCAGCATTTT	CASSLRIDQPQHF
many	TRBV6-4	-	TRBJ2-3	TGTGCCAGCAGTGACTCCATCTACACAGATACGCAGTATTTT	CASSDSIYTDTQYF
once	TRBV25-1	-	TRBJ2-6	TGTGCCAGCAGTGATCCAGGGGCTAACTCTGGGGCCAACGTCCTGACTTTC	CASSDPGANSGANVLTF
-	TRBV9	TRBD1	TRBJ2-1	TGTGCCAGCAGCTCCCCAGCAGCCGACAGGGGGTACAATGAGCAGTTCTTC	CASSSPAADRGYNEQFF
-	TRBV20-1	-	TRBJ2-2	TGCAGTGGCGTGAAGCAGGGAGATGCCGGGGAGCTGTTTTTT	CSGVKQGDAGELFF
few	TRBV29-1	TRBD1	TRBJ1-1	TGCAGCGCAGGCGCTGGGACAGGAACTGCGAACACTGAAGCTTTCTTT	CSAGAGTGTANTEAFF
-	TRBV5-1	-	TRBJ1-2	TGCGCCAGCAGCTCCGGACCGGGTGACTATGGCTACACTTTC	CASSSGPGDYGYTF
-	TRBV6-1	-	TRBJ2-7	TGTGCCAGCAGCCAACTAAGGGTCTACGAGCAGTACTTC	CASSQLRVYEQYF
-	TRBV7-2	TRBD1	TRBJ1-4	TGTGCCAGCAGCATACAACAGGGGGCGGCTAATGAAAAACTGTTTTTT	CASSIQQGAANEKLFF
few	TRBV12-3/TRBV12-4	-	TRBJ1-2	TGTGCCAGCAGTTCAGGGGTTTTTGGCTACACCTTC	CASSSGVFGYTF
-	TRBV11-2	-	TRBJ2-3	TGTGCCAGCAGCTTAGTTTCGAGGGGGGCACCCAGCACAGATACGCAGTATTTT	CASSLVSRGAPSTDTQYF
-	TRBV20-1	TRBD1	TRBJ1-2	TGCAGTGCTAGAAACCGGGACAGGGGACGTCGGCTCTATGGCTACACCTTC	CSARNRDRGRRLYGYTF
-	TRBV6-2/TRBV6-3	-	TRBJ1-1	TGTGCCAGCAGTCCCGAAGGGGTCACTGAAGCTTTCTTT	CASSPEGVTEAFF
-	TRBV6-4	TRBD1	TRBJ1-6	TGTGCCAGCGGGACAGAAGCCGATTCACCCCTCCACTTT	CASGTEADSPLHF
few	TRBV29-1	-	TRBJ1-2	TGCAGCGTTGGGGAGGGGACCTATTCCTATGGCTACACCTTC	CSVGEGTYSYGYTF
-	TRBV7-9	TRBD2	TRBJ2-7	TGTGCCAGCAGCTTTGCACTAGCGGGGATTTACAATGAGCAGTACTTC	CASSFALAGIYNEQYF
-	TRBV4-2	-	TRBJ2-2	TGTGCCAGCAGCCAAGAACCTAGTCGGGCCGGGGAGCTGTTTTTT	CASSQEPSRAGELFF
-	TRBV2	-	TRBJ2-1	TGTGCCAGCAAAGGAGCGGTTACCTACAATGAGCAGTTCTTC	CASKGAVTYNEQFF
-	TRBV11-2	-	TRBJ2-3	TGTGCCAGCAGCTTTAACTCGGGGGCTAGCACAGATACGCAGTATTTT	CASSFNSGASTDTQYF
-	TRBV5-1	-	TRBJ2-2	TGCGCCAGCAGCTCTAGAAACACCGGGGAGCTGTTTTTT	CASSSRNTGELFF
-	TRBV20-1	-	TRBJ2-2	TGCAGTGCACCAGGCGGGGGCTCCACCGGGGAGCTGTTTTTT	CSAPGGGSTGELFF
once	TRBV7-9	-	TRBJ1-1	TGTGCCAGCAGCCACACGACGGACCCGATCACTGAAGCTTTCTTT	CASSHTTDPITEAFF
few	TRBV27	-	TRBJ2-3	TGTGCCAGCAGTTTAAAGGCAGGGAGCACAGATACGCAGTATTTT	CASSLKAGSTDTQYF
many	TRBV4-3	-	TRBJ2-5	TGCGCCAGCAGCCAAGAGGGGCTCCAAGAGACCCAGTACTTC	CASSQEGLQETQYF
-	TRBV7-2	TRBD1	TRBJ1-2	TGTGCCCGCAGCTTGGACAGGGAGTATGGCTACACCTTC	CARSLDREYGYTF
few	TRBV29-1	-	TRBJ1-1	TGCAGCGTCCCGCCCTGGGGGGAAGGGAACACTGAAGCTTTCTTT	CSVPPWGEGNTEAFF
few	TRBV5-6	TRBD2	TRBJ2-7	TGTGCCAGCAGCTTTCGGCGGGGGAGCTCCTACAATGAGCAGTACTTC	CASSFRRGSSYNEQYF